This TCR beta chain comes out of a study of blood T cell repertoires in COVID-19. Across the whole study: The United States, Italy and Spain provided the acute and convalescent COVID-19 samples.

The CDR3 has 14 amino acids. Germline-derived CDR1 and CDR2 are SGHAT and FQNNGV. J was trimmed by 6 bases and V by 1 base; bases with no gene match: 2. Here immunoSEQ multiplex PCR was the method, and the copy in TCRdb shows in-frame clones only, minus some. The sample has some 260,000 clones, around 88% seen once; the top ten hold 1.2% to 1.5%. The rearrangement links TRBV11-2 to TRBJ2-1; 8 bases are a match to TRBD2. The sequencing input was peripheral blood. This TCR was recovered from an elderly man with acute or convalescent COVID-19. CDR3 in DNA: TGTGCCAGCAGCTTAGGGACTAGCAGCAATGAGCAGTTCTTC. This codes for CASSLGTSSNEQFF.